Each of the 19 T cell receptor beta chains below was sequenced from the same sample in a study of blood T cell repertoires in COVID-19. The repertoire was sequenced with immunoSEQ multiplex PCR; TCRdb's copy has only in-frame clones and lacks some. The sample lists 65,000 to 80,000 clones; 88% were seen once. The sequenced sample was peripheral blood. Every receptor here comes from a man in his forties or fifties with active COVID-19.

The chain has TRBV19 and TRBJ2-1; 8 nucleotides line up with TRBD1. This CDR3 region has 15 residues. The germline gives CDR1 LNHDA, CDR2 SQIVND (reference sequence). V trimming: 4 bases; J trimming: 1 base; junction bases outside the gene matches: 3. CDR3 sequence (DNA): TGTGCCAGTAGTACAGACAGGGGTTCCTACAATGAGCAGTTCTTC. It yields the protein CASSTDRGSYNEQFF.

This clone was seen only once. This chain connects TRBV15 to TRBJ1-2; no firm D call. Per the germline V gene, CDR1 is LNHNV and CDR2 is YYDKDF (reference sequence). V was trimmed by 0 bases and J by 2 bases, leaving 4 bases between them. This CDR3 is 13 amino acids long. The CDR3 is CATSRDMNYGYTF. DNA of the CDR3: TGTGCCACCAGCAGAGATATGAACTATGGCTACACCTTC.

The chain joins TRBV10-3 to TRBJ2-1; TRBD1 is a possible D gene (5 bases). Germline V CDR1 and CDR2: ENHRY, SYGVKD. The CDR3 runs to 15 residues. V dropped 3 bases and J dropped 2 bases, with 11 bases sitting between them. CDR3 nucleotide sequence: TGTGCCATCAGTGAATCGAAGGGGCCCTACAATGAGCAGTTCTTC. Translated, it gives CAISESKGPYNEQFF.

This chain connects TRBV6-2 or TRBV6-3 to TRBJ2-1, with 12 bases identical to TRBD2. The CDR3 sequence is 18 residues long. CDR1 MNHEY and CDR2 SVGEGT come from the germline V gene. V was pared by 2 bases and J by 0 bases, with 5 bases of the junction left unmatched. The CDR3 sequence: CASSYGGLAGTSYNEQFF. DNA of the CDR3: TGTGCCAGCAGTTACGGAGGACTAGCGGGGACCTCCTACAATGAGCAGTTCTTC.

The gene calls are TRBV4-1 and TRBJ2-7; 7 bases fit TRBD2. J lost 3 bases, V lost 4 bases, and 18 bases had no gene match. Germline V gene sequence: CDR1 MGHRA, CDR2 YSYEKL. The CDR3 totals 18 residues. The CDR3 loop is CASSPGVLAENLNYEQYF. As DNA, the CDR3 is TGCGCCAGCAGCCCCGGGGTGCTAGCGGAGAACCTGAACTACGAGCAGTACTTC.

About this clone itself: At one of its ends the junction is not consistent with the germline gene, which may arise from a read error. CDR3 residues: CASSEDLGAGGATEAFF. DNA of the CDR3: TGTGCCAGCAGCGAAGATTTGGGGGCCGGAGGAGCGACTGAAGCTTTCTTT. V gene TRBV3-1 (or the pseudogene TRBV3-2) combines with J gene TRBJ1-1, with D possibly TRBD1 on 6 matching bases. Germline V gene sequence: CDR1 LGHDT, CDR2 YNNKEL (reference sequence). This CDR3 has 17 residues.

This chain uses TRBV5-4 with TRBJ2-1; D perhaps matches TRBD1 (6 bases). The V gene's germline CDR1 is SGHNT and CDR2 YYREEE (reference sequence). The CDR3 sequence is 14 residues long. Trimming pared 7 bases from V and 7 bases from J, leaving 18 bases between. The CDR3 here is CASSRQGSVNEQFF. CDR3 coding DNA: TGTGCCAGCTCTCGGCAGGGGTCTGTTAATGAGCAGTTCTTC.

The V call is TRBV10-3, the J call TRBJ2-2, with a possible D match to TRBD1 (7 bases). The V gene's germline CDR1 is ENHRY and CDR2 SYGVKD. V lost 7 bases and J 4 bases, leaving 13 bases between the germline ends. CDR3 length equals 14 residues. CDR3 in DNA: TGTGCCATCATGGGGCAGGGGGGCACCGGGGAGCTGTTTTTT. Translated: CAIMGQGGTGELFF.

CDR3 bases: TGTGCCAGCAGCGCAGACAAGTCCGGGGAGCTGTTTTTT. The encoded protein is CASSADKSGELFF. V and J are TRBV9 and TRBJ2-2, with D hard to call. The germline V gene has CDR1 SGDLS and CDR2 YYNGEE. Trimming shortened V by 3 bases and J by 6 bases, and 9 bases separated the two germline ends. This CDR3 spans 13 amino acids.

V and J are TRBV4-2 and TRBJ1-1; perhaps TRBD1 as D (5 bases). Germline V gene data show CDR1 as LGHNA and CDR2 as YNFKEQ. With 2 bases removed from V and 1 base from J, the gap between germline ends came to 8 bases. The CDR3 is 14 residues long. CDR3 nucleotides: TGTGCCAGCAGCCAACACGGGGGGAACACTGAAGCTTTCTTT. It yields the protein CASSQHGGNTEAFF.

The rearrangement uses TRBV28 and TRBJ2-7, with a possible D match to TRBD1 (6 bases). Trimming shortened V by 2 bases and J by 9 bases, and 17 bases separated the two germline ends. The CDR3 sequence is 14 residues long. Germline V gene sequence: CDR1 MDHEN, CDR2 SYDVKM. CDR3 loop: CASSLTGTPRGQYF. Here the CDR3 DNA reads TGTGCCAGCAGTTTAACGGGGACACCCAGGGGGCAGTACTTC.

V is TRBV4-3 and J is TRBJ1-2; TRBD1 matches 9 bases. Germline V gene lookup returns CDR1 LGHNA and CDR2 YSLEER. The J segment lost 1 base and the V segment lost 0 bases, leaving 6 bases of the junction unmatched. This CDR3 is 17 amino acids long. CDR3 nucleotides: TGCGCCAGCAGCCAAGATCTTGGGACAGGGATTAACTATGGCTACACCTTC. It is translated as CASSQDLGTGINYGYTF.

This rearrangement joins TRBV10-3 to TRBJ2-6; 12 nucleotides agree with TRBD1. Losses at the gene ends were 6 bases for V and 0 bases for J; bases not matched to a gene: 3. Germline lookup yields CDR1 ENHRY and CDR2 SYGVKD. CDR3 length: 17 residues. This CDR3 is CAISPGQGASGANVLTF. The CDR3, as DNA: TGTGCCATCAGCCCGGGACAGGGGGCCTCTGGGGCCAACGTCCTGACTTTC.

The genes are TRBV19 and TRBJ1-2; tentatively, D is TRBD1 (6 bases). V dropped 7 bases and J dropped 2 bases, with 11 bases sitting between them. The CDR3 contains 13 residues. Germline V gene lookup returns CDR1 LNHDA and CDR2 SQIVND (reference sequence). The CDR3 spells CASTRDTNYGYTF. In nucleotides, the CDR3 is TGTGCCAGTACCCGGGACACCAACTATGGCTACACCTTC.

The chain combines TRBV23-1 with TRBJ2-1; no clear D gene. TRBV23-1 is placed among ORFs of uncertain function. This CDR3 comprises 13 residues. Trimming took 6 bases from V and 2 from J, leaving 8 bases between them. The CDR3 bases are TGCGCCAGCAGACTTGACACCTACAATGAGCAGTTCTTC. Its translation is CASRLDTYNEQFF.

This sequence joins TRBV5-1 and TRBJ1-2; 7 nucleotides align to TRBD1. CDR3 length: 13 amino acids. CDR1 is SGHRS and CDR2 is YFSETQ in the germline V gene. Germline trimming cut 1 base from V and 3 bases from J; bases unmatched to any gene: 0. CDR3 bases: TGCGCCAGCAGCTTGACAGGGGACTATGGCTACACCTTC. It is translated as CASSLTGDYGYTF.

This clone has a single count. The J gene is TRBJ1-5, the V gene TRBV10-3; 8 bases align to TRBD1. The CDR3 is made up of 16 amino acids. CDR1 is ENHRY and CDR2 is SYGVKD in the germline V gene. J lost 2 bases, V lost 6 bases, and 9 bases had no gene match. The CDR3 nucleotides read TGTGCCATCAGCTCCAGCCTGGGACAGGGCAATCAGCCCCAGCATTTT. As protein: CAISSSLGQGNQPQHF.

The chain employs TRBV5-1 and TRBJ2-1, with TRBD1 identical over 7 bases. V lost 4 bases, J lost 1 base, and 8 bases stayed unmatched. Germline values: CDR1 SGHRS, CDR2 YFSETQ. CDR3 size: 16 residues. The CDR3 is CASSPSTGVSYNEQFF. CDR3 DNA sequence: TGCGCCAGCAGCCCTAGCACAGGGGTTTCCTACAATGAGCAGTTCTTC.

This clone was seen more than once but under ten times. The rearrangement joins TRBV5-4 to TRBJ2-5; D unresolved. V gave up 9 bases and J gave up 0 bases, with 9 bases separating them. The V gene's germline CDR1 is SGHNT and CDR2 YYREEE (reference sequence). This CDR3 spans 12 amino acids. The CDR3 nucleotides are TGTGCCACCCTTGGCCACCAAGAGACCCAGTACTTC. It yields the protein CATLGHQETQYF.